The entry below gives a single T cell receptor (beta chain) sequence along with its context. Its antigen is not known. TCRdb's copy holds only in-frame clones and misses some; the assay was immunoSEQ multiplex PCR. The sample has more than 25,000 clones, approximately 86% seen once; the top ten hold over 0.65%. CDR1 SGHNT and CDR2 YYREEE come from the germline V gene (reference sequence). The length of the CDR3 is 12 residues. Deletions cut 5 bases from V and 5 bases from J, with 10 bases between. The source of the sample is a study of stem cell transplantation in POMP-related autoinflammatory disease. Study summary: Before transplant, CD4+ T cells skewed naive and CD8+ proportions were low.

Study-wide findings and caveats: A trend toward lower repertoire diversity and greater clonality appeared in every analyzed T-cell subset of PRAID patients. Unique TRB V-J gene pairings were limited in number in patients with PRAID.

The J gene is TRBJ2-5, the V gene TRBV5-4, with D unresolved. Sequenced here: CD4+ T cells from PBMCs, sampled before stem cell transplantation. The receptor was derived from a human donor with POMP-related autoinflammation and immune dysregulation (PRAID). The CDR3 sequence: CASRPGGETQYF. The CDR3 region has the DNA TGTGCCAGCAGGCCAGGTGGGGAGACCCAGTACTTC.